Detailed here is one TCR beta chain. Its specificity is not known. Every donor had blood drawn once into heparin, roughly 110 mL on average. Trimming cost V 5 bases and J 4 bases; bases outside gene matches: 5. The CDR3 is made up of 15 amino acids. The V gene's germline CDR1 is SGHTA and CDR2 FQGNSA. The sample originates from a study of beta chain features in type 1 diabetes. The entirety of the isolated RNA underwent reverse transcription, so expressed TCRB transcripts were sequenced. Sequencing used immunoSEQ multiplex PCR; TCRdb keeps in-frame clones, though not all of them. The table includes hundreds of thousands of clones, about 16% detected once. General study results and limits: Shortening of TCRB CDR3s, moderate but significant, appeared in all four CD4+ subsets of Type 1 diabetes patients. Researchers could not determine here whether HLA type influences TCRB rearrangement.

This clonotype was sampled from a man aged 18 to 29 in good health. The specimen sequenced was naive CD4+ T cells from blood. This chain uses TRBV7-2 with TRBJ2-1; 10 bases fit TRBD2. CDR3 protein: CASSRSSGGYNEQFF. CDR3 coding DNA: TGTGCCAGCAGCCGCTCTAGCGGGGGATACAATGAGCAGTTCTTC.